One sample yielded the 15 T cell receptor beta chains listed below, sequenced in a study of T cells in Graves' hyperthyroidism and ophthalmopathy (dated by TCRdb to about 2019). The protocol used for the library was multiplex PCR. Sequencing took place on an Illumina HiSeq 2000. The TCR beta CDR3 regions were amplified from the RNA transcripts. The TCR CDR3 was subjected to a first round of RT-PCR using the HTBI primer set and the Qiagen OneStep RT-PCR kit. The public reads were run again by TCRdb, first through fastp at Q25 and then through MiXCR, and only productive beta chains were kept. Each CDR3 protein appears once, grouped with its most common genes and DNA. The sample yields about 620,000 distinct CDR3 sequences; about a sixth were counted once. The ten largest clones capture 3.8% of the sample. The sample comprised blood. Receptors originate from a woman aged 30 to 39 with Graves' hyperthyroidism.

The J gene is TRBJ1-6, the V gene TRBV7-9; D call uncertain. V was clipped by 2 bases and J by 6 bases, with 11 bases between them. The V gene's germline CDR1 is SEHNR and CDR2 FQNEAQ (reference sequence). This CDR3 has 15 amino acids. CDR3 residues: CASSLLISPNSPLHF. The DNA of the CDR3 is TGTGCCAGCAGCTTATTGATCAGTCCTAATTCACCCCTCCACTTT.

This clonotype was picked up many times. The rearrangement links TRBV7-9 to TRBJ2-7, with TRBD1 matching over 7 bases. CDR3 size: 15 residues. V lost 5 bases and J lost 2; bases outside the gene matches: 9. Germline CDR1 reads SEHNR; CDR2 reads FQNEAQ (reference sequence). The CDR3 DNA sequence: TGTGCCAGCAGCCAAGCCGGGACAGAGACCTACGAGCAGTACTTC. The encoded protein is CASSQAGTETYEQYF.

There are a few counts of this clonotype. CDR3 amino acids: CASSKHTGELFF. The CDR3, as DNA: TGTGCCAGCAGTAAACACACCGGGGAGCTGTTTTTT. The rearrangement links TRBV27 to TRBJ2-2; D remains ambiguous. The CDR3 totals 12 residues. Germline V gene sequence: CDR1 MNHEY, CDR2 SMNVEV (reference sequence). V was clipped by 5 bases and J by 3 bases, with 4 bases between them.

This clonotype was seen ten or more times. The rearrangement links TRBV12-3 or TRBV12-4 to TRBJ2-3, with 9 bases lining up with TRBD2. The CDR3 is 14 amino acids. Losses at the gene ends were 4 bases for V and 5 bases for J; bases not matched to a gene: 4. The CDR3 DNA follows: TGTGCCAGCAGTTCCGGACTAGCGAAAGATACGCAGTATTTT. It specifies CASSSGLAKDTQYF.

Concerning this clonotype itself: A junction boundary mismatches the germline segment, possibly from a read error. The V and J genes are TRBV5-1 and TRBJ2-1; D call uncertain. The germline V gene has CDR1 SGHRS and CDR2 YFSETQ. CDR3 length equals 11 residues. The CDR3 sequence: CTSSSDNEQFF. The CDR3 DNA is TGCACCAGCAGCTCGGACAATGAGCAGTTCTTC. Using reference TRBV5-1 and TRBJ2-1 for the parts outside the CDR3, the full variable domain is KAGVTQTPRYLIKTRGQQVTLSCSPISGHRSVSWYQQTPGQGLQFLFEYFSETQRNKGNFPGRFSGRQFSNSRSEMNVSTLELGDSALYLCTSSSDNEQFFGPGTRLTVL.

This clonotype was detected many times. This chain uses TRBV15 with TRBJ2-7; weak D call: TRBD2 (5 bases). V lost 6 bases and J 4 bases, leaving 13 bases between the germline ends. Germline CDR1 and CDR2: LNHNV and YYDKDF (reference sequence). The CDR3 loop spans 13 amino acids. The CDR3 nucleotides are TGTGCCACCAGTTCTGGGAGAGCTTACGAGCAGTACTTC. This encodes CATSSGRAYEQYF.

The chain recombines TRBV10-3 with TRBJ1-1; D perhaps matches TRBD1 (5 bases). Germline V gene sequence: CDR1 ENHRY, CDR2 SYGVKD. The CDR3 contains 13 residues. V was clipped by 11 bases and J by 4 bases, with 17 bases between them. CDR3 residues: CAFGGGLVTEAFF. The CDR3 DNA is TGTGCCTTTGGTGGGGGTTTGGTCACTGAAGCTTTCTTT.

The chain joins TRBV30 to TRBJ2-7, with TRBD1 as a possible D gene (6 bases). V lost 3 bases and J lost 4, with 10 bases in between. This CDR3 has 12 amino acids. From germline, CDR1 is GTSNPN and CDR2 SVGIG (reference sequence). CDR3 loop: CAWRTGTYEQYF. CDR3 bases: TGTGCCTGGAGAACAGGGACATACGAGCAGTACTTC. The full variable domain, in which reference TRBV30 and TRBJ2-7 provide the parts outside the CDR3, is SQTIHQWPATLVQPVGSPLSLECTVEGTSNPNLYWYRQAAGRGLQLLFYSVGIGQISSEVPQNLSASRPQDRQFILSSKKLLLSDSGFYLCAWRTGTYEQYFGPGTRLTVT.

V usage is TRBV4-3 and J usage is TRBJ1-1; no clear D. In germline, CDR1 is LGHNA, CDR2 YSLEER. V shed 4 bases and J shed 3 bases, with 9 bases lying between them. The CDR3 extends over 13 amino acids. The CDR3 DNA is TGCGCCAGCAGCCTAGAAATGGACACTGAAGCTTTCTTT. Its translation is CASSLEMDTEAFF.

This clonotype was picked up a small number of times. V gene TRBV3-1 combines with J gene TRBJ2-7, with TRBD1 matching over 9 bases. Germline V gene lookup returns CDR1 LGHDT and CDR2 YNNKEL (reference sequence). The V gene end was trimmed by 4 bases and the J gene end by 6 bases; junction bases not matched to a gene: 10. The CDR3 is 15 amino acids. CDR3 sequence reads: CASSRSRQGEREQYF. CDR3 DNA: TGTGCCAGCAGCCGATCCCGACAGGGGGAGCGCGAGCAGTACTTC.

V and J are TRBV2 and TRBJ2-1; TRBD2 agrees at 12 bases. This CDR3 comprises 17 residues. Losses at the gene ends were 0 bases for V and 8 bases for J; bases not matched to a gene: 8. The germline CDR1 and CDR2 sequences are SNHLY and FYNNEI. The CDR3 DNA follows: TGTGCCAGCAGTGAAGCAAGGGCTAGCGGGAGGGCCCATGAGCAGTTCTTC. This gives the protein CASSEARASGRAHEQFF. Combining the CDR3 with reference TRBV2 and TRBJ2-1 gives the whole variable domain EPEVTQTPSHQVTQMGQEVILRCVPISNHLYFYWYRQILGQKVEFLVSFYNNEISEKSEIFDDQFSVERPDGSNFTLKIRSTKLEDSAMYFCASSEARASGRAHEQFFGPGTRLTVL.

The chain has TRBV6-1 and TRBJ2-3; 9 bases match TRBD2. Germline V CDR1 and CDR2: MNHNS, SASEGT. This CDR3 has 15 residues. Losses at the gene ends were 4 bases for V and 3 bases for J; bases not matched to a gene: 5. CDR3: CASSVAGAATDTQYF. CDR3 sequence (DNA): TGTGCCAGCAGTGTAGCGGGAGCGGCTACAGATACGCAGTATTTT.

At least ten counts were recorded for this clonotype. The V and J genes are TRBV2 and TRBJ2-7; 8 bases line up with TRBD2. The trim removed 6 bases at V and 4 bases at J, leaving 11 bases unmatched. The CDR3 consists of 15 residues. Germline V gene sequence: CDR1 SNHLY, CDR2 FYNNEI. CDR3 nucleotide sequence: TGTGCCAGCAGCATACTAGCGGAGGTTCCTTACGAGCAGTACTTC. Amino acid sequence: CASSILAEVPYEQYF.

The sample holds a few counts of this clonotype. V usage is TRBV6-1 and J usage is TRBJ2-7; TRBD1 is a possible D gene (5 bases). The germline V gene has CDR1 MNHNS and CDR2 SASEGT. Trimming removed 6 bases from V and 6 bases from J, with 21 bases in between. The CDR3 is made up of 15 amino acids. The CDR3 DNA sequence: TGTGCCAGCAGGCCACCGGCGATAAGGGGTCCCGAGCAGTACTTC. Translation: CASRPPAIRGPEQYF.

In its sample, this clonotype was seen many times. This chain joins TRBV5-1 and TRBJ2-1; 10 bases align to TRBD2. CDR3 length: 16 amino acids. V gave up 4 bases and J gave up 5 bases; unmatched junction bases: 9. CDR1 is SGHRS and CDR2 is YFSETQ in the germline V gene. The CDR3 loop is CASSPRTSGADNEQFF. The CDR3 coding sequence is TGCGCCAGCAGCCCTCGGACTAGCGGAGCCGACAATGAGCAGTTCTTC. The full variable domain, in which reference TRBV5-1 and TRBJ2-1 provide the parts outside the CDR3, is KAGVTQTPRYLIKTRGQQVTLSCSPISGHRSVSWYQQTPGQGLQFLFEYFSETQRNKGNFPGRFSGRQFSNSRSEMNVSTLELGDSALYLCASSPRTSGADNEQFFGPGTRLTVL.